The 5 T cell receptor beta chains below all came from one sample that was sequenced in a study of beta chain features in type 1 diabetes. Of the isolated RNA, all was reverse transcribed, and so the sequenced material was expressed TCRB transcripts. The method was immunoSEQ multiplex PCR; TCRdb's version includes in-frame clones alone and lacks a portion of them. The sample includes roughly 450,000 clones, approximately 14% of them seen just once. Source material: naive CD4+ T cells from blood. All receptors derive from a man aged 25-40 years in good health.

This clone showed up just a few times. The rearrangement links TRBV4-3 to TRBJ2-1, with 9 bases lining up with TRBD2. The V segment lost 1 base and the J segment 4 bases; nucleotides outside the gene matches: 11. The CDR3 has 18 amino acids. Germline assignment: CDR1 LGHNA and CDR2 YSLEER. The CDR3 bases are TGCGCCAGCAGCCAAGGAAATCTGGCGGGGGGGCTGTACAATGAGCAGTTCTTC. Translated: CASSQGNLAGGLYNEQFF.

This clone has just a few counts. The chain has TRBV2 and TRBJ2-1, with TRBD2 identical over 10 bases. The CDR3 has 15 residues. The junction had 7 bases not matched to a gene; V was cut back by 2 bases and J by 9 bases. The germline V gene has CDR1 SNHLY and CDR2 FYNNEI. This CDR3 is CASSERAGGQGEQFF. DNA of the CDR3: TGTGCCAGCAGTGAAAGAGCGGGGGGGCAGGGTGAGCAGTTCTTC.

This clone occurred a few times. The J gene is TRBJ1-2, the V gene TRBV7-2; D may be TRBD1 (5 bases). This CDR3 has 13 residues. V was trimmed by 0 bases and J by 7 bases, leaving 9 bases between them. The germline CDR1 and CDR2 sequences are SGHTA and FQGNSA. The CDR3 sequence is CASSLAGTAGYTF. DNA for the CDR3: TGTGCCAGCAGCTTAGCAGGGACGGCTGGCTACACCTTC. Full variable domain (outside the CDR3, taken from reference TRBV7-2 and TRBJ1-2): GAGVSQSPSNKVTEKGKDVELRCDPISGHTALYWYRQSLGQGLEFLIYFQGNSAPDKSGLPSDRFSAERTGGSVSTLTIQRTQQEDSAVYLCASSLAGTAGYTFGSGTRLTVV.

This chain joins TRBV7-6 and TRBJ1-4, with D tentatively TRBD1 (6 bases). The V end lost 5 bases, the J end lost 3 bases, and 10 bases lay between the germline ends. The CDR3 has 14 amino acids. From germline, CDR1 is SGHVS and CDR2 FNYEAQ. The CDR3 coding sequence is TGTGCCAGCAGCACCCGGACAGCTAATGAAAAACTGTTTTTT. It is translated as CASSTRTANEKLFF.

The genes are TRBV7-2 and TRBJ1-5; D uncertain. Trimming removed 1 base from V and 10 bases from J, with 17 bases in between. The CDR3 length is 15 residues. From germline, CDR1 is SGHTA and CDR2 FQGNSA. CDR3 nucleotides: TGTGCCAGCAGCTTAGACCGGACCGTCGGCCGACCCCAGCATTTT. Residues: CASSLDRTVGRPQHF.